This TCR beta chain was profiled in a study of blood T cell repertoires in COVID-19. The assay was immunoSEQ multiplex PCR, and TCRdb's table has in-frame clones only and misses some. Here the sample spans 35,000 to 45,000 clones, around 89% being singletons. J lost 2 bases, V lost 4 bases, and 6 bases had no gene match. This CDR3 spans 17 amino acids. The germline V gene encodes CDR1 SGHNT and CDR2 YYREEE (reference sequence). The origin of this receptor is a man aged 50-60 years with active COVID-19. The rearrangement joins TRBV5-4 to TRBJ2-3; 14 positions match TRBD2. Sequencing was carried out using peripheral blood. The CDR3 protein is CASSTGLAGGLTDTQYF. The CDR3 DNA reads TGTGCCAGCAGCACTGGACTAGCGGGGGGACTCACAGATACGCAGTATTTT.